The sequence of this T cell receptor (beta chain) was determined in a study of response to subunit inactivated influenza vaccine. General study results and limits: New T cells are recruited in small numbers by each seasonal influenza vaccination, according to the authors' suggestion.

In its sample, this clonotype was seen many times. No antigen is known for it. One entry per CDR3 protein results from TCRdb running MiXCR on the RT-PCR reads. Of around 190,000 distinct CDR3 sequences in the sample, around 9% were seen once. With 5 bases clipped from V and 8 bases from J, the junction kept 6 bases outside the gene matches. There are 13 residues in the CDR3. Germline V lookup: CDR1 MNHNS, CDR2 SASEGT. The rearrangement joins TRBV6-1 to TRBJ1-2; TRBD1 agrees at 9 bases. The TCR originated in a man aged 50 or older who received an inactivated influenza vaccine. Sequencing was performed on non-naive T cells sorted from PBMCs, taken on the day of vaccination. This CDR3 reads CASSPDRGRGYTF. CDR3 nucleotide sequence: TGTGCCAGCAGTCCGGACAGGGGAAGGGGCTACACCTTC.